The T cell receptor beta chain under discussion was sequenced for a study of blood T cell repertoires in COVID-19. Study context: The study drew acute and convalescent COVID-19 samples from the United States, Italy and Spain. Sample material is recorded as cDNA or gDNA derived from T cells, B-cell-depleted T cells, or PBMCs.

CDR1 and CDR2 (germline): SGHTA, FQGTGA. The CDR3 covers 16 residues. Trimming left V 1 base short and J 5 bases short, with 18 bases between. Only a few counts were recorded for this clone. Per the study methods: Researchers report that nucleated cell counts were estimated from reference gene primer amplification. Libraries were prepared by immunoSEQ multiplex PCR; TCRdb keeps only in-frame clonotypes and omits some of them. V, J and clone size are those of that table, while D and trimming were read from the DNA. The sample contains fewer than 250,000 clones, around 80% of which appear only once. The sample was peripheral blood. This clonotype was sampled from a middle-aged man with active or convalescent COVID-19. V and J are TRBV7-3 and TRBJ2-7; possible D gene TRBD2, 6 bases. The chain's CDR3 is CASSLMGRGKTDEQYF. The DNA of the CDR3 is TGTGCCAGCAGCTTAATGGGTCGCGGGAAGACAGACGAGCAGTACTTC.